This TCR beta chain was obtained from a study of graft-versus-host responses after intestinal transplantation (dated by TCRdb to the early 2020s). About the study as a whole: The transplants that recipients got were multivisceral, liver-intestinal, or isolated intestinal. Every recipient was given anti-thymocyte globulin induction, then maintenance tacrolimus and steroids for about three years. After intestinal transplantation, graft-versus-host and host-versus-graft alloreactive T cell clones in the graft, circulation and bone marrow were tracked using bulk TCR-beta CDR3 sequencing. Alloreactive clones were identified by sequencing pre-transplant mixed lymphocyte reaction products and comparing these products with unstimulated pre-transplant donor and recipient T cells. The cohort enrolled some 23 intestinal transplant recipients, one of whom was a retransplant, and a few patients without pretransplant specimens were excluded. Donor T cell macrochimerism was defined as a peak of at least 4% donor T cells among recipient peripheral blood mononuclear cells. Samples from a few later patients were sequenced in-house on an Illumina MiSeq with MiXCR processing rather than by the commercial service.

Library prep was done by the immunoSEQ multiplex PCR assay. For most patients, genomic DNA was isolated with the Qiagen DNeasy Blood and Tissue Kit and sent frozen to Adaptive Biotechnologies for TCR sequencing. For most patients, high-throughput TCR-beta CDR3 sequencing of genomic DNA was performed by Adaptive Biotechnologies. The study's own analysis went as follows. TCR sequencing data were retrieved from Adaptive's ImmunoSEQ software for some 19 patients, whereas a few other patients were processed with MiXCR and VDJtools. To correct CD4 versus CD8 sorting errors, sequences present in both subsets at a frequency ratio below 5:1 were removed. CDR3 nucleotide sequences shared between donor and recipient were removed because the origin of such sequences could not be assigned. To be classed as alloreactive, a clone needed at least 2-fold expansion over unstimulated cells and a minimum CFSE-low frequency of 0.002% (template counts) or 0.001% (read counts). Mappable clones were those detected in sequenced pre-transplant spleen, lymph node, or MLR CFSE-low populations of the donor or recipient. The cumulative frequency of alloreactive clones was calculated as a percentage of all sequences, weighted by copy number. What TCRdb holds here is the immuneACCESS table cut down to in-frame rearrangements. Part of the clones is not present; checked against another copy, under half of the missing clones reflect an unresolved V gene, and the others are unexplained. The V and J calls and the clone size are those of that table, but D and trimming were determined from the DNA. Within this sample are 80,000 to 100,000 clones, with more than 85% of them counted one time only. In total, the top ten clones hold 0.17% of the sample.

What the research found in general, with its limitations: GvH clones were found in recipient bone marrow, and some of the GvH clones appeared earlier in ileal mucosa or blood, which is consistent with an intestinal mucosal origin. Patients with donor T cell macrochimerism had high GvH to HvG T cell clonal ratios in their allografts. Conclusions were limited by the relatively low number and heterogeneity of intestinal transplant patients. Early after transplant, declines in HvG clones were associated with peak levels of circulating GvH clones.

On this clone: Its antigen has not been determined. There are no base qualities to consult, and no much larger clone falls within one base.

V loses 6 bases at its end and J loses 2 bases; junction bases beyond the gene matches: 5. From a lookup of the germline V gene, CDR1 and CDR2 are SGHVS and FQNEAQ. The CDR3 goes from the cysteine to the phenylalanine over 16 residues. Solely the CDR3 DNA is kept, with 48 bases framed from the first base. This sample's time point label indicates: cells obtained before transplantation from donor or recipient. CD3+CD4+ and CD3+CD8+ populations were FACS-sorted from unstimulated pre-transplant donor and recipient cells taken from spleen or lymph nodes. The source is a human donor who received an intestinal transplant. The sequence joins TRBV7-8 to TRBJ2-7; 15 central bases correspond to TRBD2. The sequences come from unstimulated CD4+ T cells sorted from spleen or lymph node cells, collected before intestinal transplant. The nucleotide sequence is given as TGTGCCAGCAGAGGGACTAGCGGGGGGTTTACCTACGAGCAGTACTTC. Translated, it reads CASRGTSGGFTYEQYF.